The T cell receptor beta chain described here comes from a study of response to subunit inactivated influenza vaccine. MiXCR, applied by TCRdb to the RT-PCR reads, yields one record per CDR3 protein. The data show hundreds of thousands of distinct CDR3 sequences, with 14% seen just once and approximately 7.6% held by the top ten. The CDR3 loop spans 14 amino acids. Trimming shortened V by 1 base and J by 2 bases, and 6 bases separated the two germline ends. The germline CDR1 and CDR2 sequences are SGHVS and FQNEAQ. The table lists this clonotype with many counts. Source: PBMCs from blood, taken about 14 days before vaccination. This rearrangement joins TRBV7-8 to TRBJ1-3, with a possible D match to TRBD1 (6 bases). This sequence originates from a man aged 45 to 65 who received an inactivated influenza vaccine. CDR3 bases: TGTGCCAGCAGCTTAGGGACAGCTGGAAACACCATATATTTT. As protein: CASSLGTAGNTIYF.